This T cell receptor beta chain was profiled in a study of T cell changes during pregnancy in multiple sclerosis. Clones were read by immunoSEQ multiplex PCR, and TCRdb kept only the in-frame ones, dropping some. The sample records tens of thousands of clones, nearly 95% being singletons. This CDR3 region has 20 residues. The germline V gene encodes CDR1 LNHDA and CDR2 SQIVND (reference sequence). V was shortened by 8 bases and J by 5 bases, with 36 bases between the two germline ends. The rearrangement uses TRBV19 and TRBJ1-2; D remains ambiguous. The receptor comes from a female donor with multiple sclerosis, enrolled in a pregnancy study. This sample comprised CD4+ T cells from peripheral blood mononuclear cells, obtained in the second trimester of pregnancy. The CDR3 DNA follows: TGTGCCAGTTTTGGTCGTGCCGGGGATAGGCTCGGCCACCGGGAGTATGGCTACACCTTC. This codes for CASFGRAGDRLGHREYGYTF.